This TCR beta chain was found in a study of spatial heterogeneity in lung cancer (dated by TCRdb to between 2018 and 2021). The study in broad terms: Beta-chain transcripts were consistently detected in greater numbers than alpha-chain transcripts, which likely reflected higher beta-chain transcript abundance. Both alpha and beta chains were TCR-sequenced in approximately 220 tumor regions, roughly 70 matched nontumor lung samples and more than 50 PBMC samples obtained at surgery. Nonsynonymous mutation counts, determined by whole-exome sequencing of tumor tissue, were related to features of the TCR repertoire. In the raw uncorrected reads, each unique combination of TCR and UMI appeared more than ten times on average. The study quantitatively compared TCR alpha and beta repertoires across multiple tumor regions, matched nontumor lung and blood in non-small cell lung cancer. Overall study results and their limits: Additional single-cell paired TCR alpha and beta sequencing was considered necessary to confirm, at a functional level, the hypothesis that regional TCRs recognize regional mutations. Ubiquitous expanded tumor TCRs were detected in blood more often at tumor resection than at routine follow-up.

Library prep was done by 5' RACE. The instrument was a NextSeq 500. In the TCR library protocol, a unique molecular identifier was attached to each TCR cDNA molecule so that PCR and sequencing errors could be corrected. Regarding the original processing steps: Decombinator tools were used for TCR identification, UMI-based error correction and CDR3 extraction. TCRs above a frequency of 2 per 1,000, corresponding to the top 1% of the tumor frequency distribution, were defined as expanded. Renyi diversity was calculated using the R vegan package after each repertoire was subsampled 100 times to 5,000 TCRs. CDR3 similarity networks were built from amino acid triplet string-kernel similarity, connecting CDR3s with pairwise similarity above 0.82. TCRdb's own reprocessing of the public reads used fastp at Q25 and MiXCR and kept productive beta chains. Each entry is one CDR3 protein sequence, shown with its most common DNA and genes. The V and J calls and clone size are TCRdb's, not the authors'. The sample includes some 34,000 distinct CDR3 sequences, with about 7.7% observed a single time. The top ten clonotypes cover 29% of the sample.

This specimen's time point label, interpreted: sample taken at primary tumor resection. Samples were obtained from 72 patients with early-stage, untreated non-small cell lung cancer from the lung TRACERx cohort. Without any cell sorting, TCR sequencing was performed on whole RNA extracted either from tumor and nontumor lung tissue or from cryopreserved PBMC samples. Only patients with enough RNA available from two or more tumor regions were chosen for TCR sequencing. This clonotype was detected ten times or more. The antigen it binds to is not known. Base qualities are not at hand, and no much larger clone is one base apart. The input for sequencing was PBMCs, taken at surgery. This clonotype was obtained from a female donor with early-stage non-small cell lung cancer.

The base sequence is TGTGCCAGCAGTGACGTAGCGGGAGATACGCAGTATTTT. This gives the protein CASSDVAGDTQYF. The chain links TRBV2 with TRBJ2-3, and 7 junction bases match TRBD2. CDR1 and CDR2 are read off the germline V gene as SNHLY and FYNNEI. The germline V end is reduced by 3 bases and the J end by 5 bases; junction bases left unmatched: 2. The CDR3, cysteine through phenylalanine, is 13 amino acids long. Left in the record is the CDR3 DNA by itself, 39 bases read in frame from the first base.